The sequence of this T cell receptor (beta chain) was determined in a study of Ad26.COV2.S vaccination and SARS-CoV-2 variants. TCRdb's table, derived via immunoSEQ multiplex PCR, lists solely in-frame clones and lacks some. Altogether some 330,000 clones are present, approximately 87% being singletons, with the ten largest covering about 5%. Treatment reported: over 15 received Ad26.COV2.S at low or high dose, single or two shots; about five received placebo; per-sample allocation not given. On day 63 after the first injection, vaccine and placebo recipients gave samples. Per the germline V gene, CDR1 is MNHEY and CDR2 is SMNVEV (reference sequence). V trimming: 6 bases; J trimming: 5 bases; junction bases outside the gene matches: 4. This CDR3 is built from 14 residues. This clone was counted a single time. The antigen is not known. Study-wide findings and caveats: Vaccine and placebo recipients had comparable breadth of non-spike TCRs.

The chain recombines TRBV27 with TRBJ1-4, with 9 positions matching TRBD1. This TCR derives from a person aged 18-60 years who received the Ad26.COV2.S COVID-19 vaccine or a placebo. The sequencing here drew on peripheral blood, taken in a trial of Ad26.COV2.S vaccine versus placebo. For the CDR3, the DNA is TGTGCCAGCAGCCAGGGACAGGGAAATGAAAAACTGTTTTTT. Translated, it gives CASSQGQGNEKLFF.